These 26 T cell receptor beta chains originate from one sample sequenced in a study of T-cell memory formation after mild COVID-19. TCRdb passed the 5' RACE reads through MiXCR, listing each CDR3 protein once. The sample holds about 140,000 distinct CDR3 sequences; about a fifth are singletons and the top ten take 2% to 2.5%. Sequencing input: PBMCs or a T cell subset sorted from them (not recorded which). The receptor source for this set is an adult woman who had mild COVID-19 (a few samples of this study predate the infection). Cell type and time point are not known.

This clonotype was found a few times. The chain is built from TRBV4-2 and TRBJ2-1; D call uncertain. The germline V and J ends were trimmed by 0 bases and 3 bases, with 9 bases remaining between them. The germline CDR1 and CDR2 sequences are LGHNA and YNFKEQ. CDR3 length: 15 residues. The CDR3 reads CASSQEGSVYNEQFF. In nucleotides, the CDR3 is TGTGCCAGCAGCCAAGAGGGGTCGGTCTACAATGAGCAGTTCTTC.

In regard to this clonotype: The germline gene is not matched at one end of the junction; a read error may be the cause. CDR3 DNA: TGTGCCAGCACTTTAGGGGCATATGGCTACACCTTC. Residues: CASTLGAYGYTF. V and J are TRBV12-3 or TRBV12-4 and TRBJ1-2; D possibly corresponds to TRBD1 (5 bases). This CDR3 spans 12 amino acids.

A few counts support this clonotype. The V gene is TRBV7-3, the J gene TRBJ2-1, with 10 bases matching TRBD2. CDR1 is SGHTA and CDR2 is FQGTGA in the germline V gene. V trimming: 5 bases; J trimming: 3 bases; junction bases outside the gene matches: 7. This CDR3 has 16 residues. The DNA of the CDR3 is TGTGCCAGCAGCCTATTAGCGGGGGGCGGCTACAATGAGCAGTTCTTC. Residues: CASSLLAGGGYNEQFF.

The chain has TRBV12-3 or TRBV12-4 and TRBJ1-1; D unresolved. The CDR3 spans 15 residues. Trimming pared 1 base from V and 1 base from J, leaving 10 bases between. CDR3 coding DNA: TGTGCCAGCAGTTTAGGGTTCACTGGGAACACTGAAGCTTTCTTT. Amino acid sequence: CASSLGFTGNTEAFF.

This clonotype has a handful of counts. The chain couples TRBV5-1 to TRBJ2-2; 11 nucleotides align to TRBD2. Germline CDR1 SGHRS, CDR2 YFSETQ. This CDR3 is 19 amino acids long. Trimming took 0 bases from V and 4 from J; bases not matched to a gene: 11. The DNA for the CDR3 is TGCGCCAGCAGCTTGGAGGCTAGCGGGAGGAAGACAAGCACCGGGGAGCTGTTTTTT. Residues: CASSLEASGRKTSTGELFF.

The chain combines TRBV20-1 with TRBJ1-2; TRBD1 agrees at 9 bases. The CDR3 sequence is 16 residues long. The V gene end was trimmed by 0 bases and the J gene end by 3 bases; junction bases not matched to a gene: 8. Per germline, CDR1 DFQATT and CDR2 SNEGSKA (reference sequence). In DNA, the CDR3 is TGCAGTGCTAGAGATCTAGGGGGGACAGGGCACTATGGCTACACCTTC. It translates to CSARDLGGTGHYGYTF.

This clonotype was found a few times. V is TRBV7-2 and J is TRBJ2-7; TRBD2 matches 13 bases. The length of the CDR3 is 16 residues. CDR1 is SGHTA and CDR2 is FQGNSA in the germline V gene. V was pared by 1 base and J by 7 bases, with 7 bases of the junction left unmatched. The CDR3 DNA reads TGTGCCAGCAGCTTAGAAGCACTAGCGGGAGGGAAGGAGCAGTACTTC. Its protein product is CASSLEALAGGKEQYF.

This clonotype has ten or more counts. This chain uses TRBV28 with TRBJ1-3; perhaps TRBD1 as D (5 bases). Looked up from germline, CDR1 is MDHEN and CDR2 is SYDVKM. This CDR3 comprises 15 residues. The V end was cut by 5 bases, the J end by 0 bases, with 11 bases between. DNA of the CDR3: TGTGCCAGCAGTCTAGACAGTCTCTCTGGAAACACCATATATTTT. Protein sequence: CASSLDSLSGNTIYF.

This clonotype has ten or more counts. The V and J genes are TRBV20-1 and TRBJ2-1; D is undetermined. This CDR3 comprises 13 residues. V lost 2 bases, J lost 6 bases, and 11 bases lay in between. CDR1 and CDR2 (germline): DFQATT, SNEGSKA (reference sequence). The CDR3 nucleotides are TGCAGTGCTAGAAGGCCTAGTCGCAATGAGCAGTTCTTC. Translating it yields CSARRPSRNEQFF.

This clonotype showed up just a few times. The rearrangement links TRBV29-1 to TRBJ1-2; tentative D call: TRBD1 (6 bases). The V end was cut by 7 bases, the J end by 6 bases, with 18 bases between. There are 13 residues in the CDR3. The germline V gene has CDR1 SQVTM and CDR2 ANQGSEA. This CDR3 reads CSAWTASGDGYTF. The CDR3 DNA sequence: TGCAGCGCCTGGACAGCCTCAGGGGATGGCTACACCTTC.

The chain joins TRBV12-3 or TRBV12-4 to TRBJ2-1, with 8 bases lining up with TRBD2. The V segment lost 3 bases and the J segment 3 bases; nucleotides outside the gene matches: 7. The CDR3 covers 16 residues. This chain's CDR3 is CASSFLSGRGYNEQFF. The CDR3, as DNA: TGTGCCAGCAGTTTTCTAAGCGGGAGAGGCTACAATGAGCAGTTCTTC.

This clonotype showed up many times. J is TRBJ2-7 and V is TRBV9; 9 positions match TRBD1. CDR3 length: 14 amino acids. Per germline, CDR1 SGDLS and CDR2 YYNGEE. V lost 2 bases to trimming and J lost 2 bases; unmatched junction nucleotides: 2. CDR3 coding DNA: TGTGCCAGCAGCGTCGGACAGGGGCCCTACGAGCAGTACTTC. Its translation: CASSVGQGPYEQYF.

This clonotype was detected only a few times. The rearrangement links TRBV5-1 to TRBJ2-5, with 8 bases aligning to TRBD1. The CDR3 is 13 residues long. Germline CDR1 and CDR2: SGHRS and YFSETQ. J gave up 5 bases and V 3 bases, and 3 bases lay outside the gene matches. The CDR3 DNA reads TGCGCCAGCAGCTCGGGACAGGCGGAGACCCAGTACTTC. Encoded protein: CASSSGQAETQYF.

This clonotype appeared a few times. V gene TRBV29-1 combines with J gene TRBJ2-1; 7 positions agree with TRBD1. Per germline, CDR1 SQVTM and CDR2 ANQGSEA. V lost 3 bases, J lost 6 bases, and 2 bases stayed unmatched. CDR3 size: 12 residues. CDR3 nucleotide sequence: TGCAGCGTTGACCCAGGGGGCAATGAGCAGTTCTTC. It encodes CSVDPGGNEQFF.

J is TRBJ1-4 and V is TRBV4-1; no reliable D call. V was cut by 0 bases and J by 0 bases, with 11 bases left in between. Germline-derived CDR1 and CDR2 are MGHRA and YSYEKL. The CDR3 consists of 17 residues. The CDR3 loop reads CASSQDPRQATNEKLFF. CDR3 bases: TGCGCCAGCAGCCAAGATCCGAGGCAGGCAACTAATGAAAAACTGTTTTTT.

This clonotype occurred a few times. The chain recombines TRBV9 with TRBJ2-5; 9 bases map to TRBD1. Germline-derived CDR1 and CDR2 are SGDLS and YYNGEE. CDR3 length: 15 amino acids. The V segment lost 0 bases and the J segment 7 bases; nucleotides outside the gene matches: 7. CDR3 protein: CASSVVGQGLATQYF. The CDR3, as DNA: TGTGCCAGCAGCGTAGTGGGACAGGGTTTGGCGACCCAGTACTTC.

CDR3 bases: TGTGCCATCAGTGACGCGCGGGAGGGGTTCCTAGGGCAGTATTTT. Its translation: CAISDAREGFLGQYF. The chain employs TRBV10-3 and TRBJ2-3; 9 bases map to TRBD2. The V gene end was trimmed by 3 bases and the J gene end by 11 bases; junction bases not matched to a gene: 12. Germline loops: CDR1 ENHRY, CDR2 SYGVKD. This CDR3 comprises 15 residues.

The rearrangement links TRBV27 to TRBJ1-2, with D perhaps matching TRBD1 (6 bases). The CDR3 loop spans 14 amino acids. Trimming removed 6 bases from V and 5 bases from J, with 16 bases in between. Per the germline V gene, CDR1 is MNHEY and CDR2 is SMNVEV (reference sequence). CDR3 in amino acids: CASRRSGRGYGYTF. The CDR3 DNA reads TGTGCCAGCAGGCGTTCGGGCAGGGGATATGGCTACACCTTC.

This clonotype has only a few counts. The chain is built from TRBV4-1 and TRBJ2-1; 10 bases line up with TRBD2. V shed 3 bases, J shed 4 bases, and the junction held 6 bases outside the gene matches. The length of the CDR3 is 16 residues. Per germline, CDR1 MGHRA and CDR2 YSYEKL. The chain's CDR3 is CASSQPLAGFYNEQFF. The CDR3 DNA follows: TGCGCCAGCAGCCAGCCACTAGCGGGGTTTTACAATGAGCAGTTCTTC.

This chain links TRBV24-1 with TRBJ2-1, with 11 bases that match TRBD2. Trimming at V came to 2 bases and at J to 8 bases, leaving 4 bases not matched to a gene. Germline CDR1 KGHDR, CDR2 SFDVKD. The CDR3 totals 15 residues. The CDR3 loop reads CATSDSGTSGDEQFF. The DNA of the CDR3 is TGTGCCACCAGTGATTCGGGGACTAGCGGCGATGAGCAGTTCTTC.

This rearrangement joins TRBV5-6 to TRBJ2-1; perhaps D is TRBD1 or TRBD2 (7 bases each). The CDR3 length is 14 residues. Per the germline V gene, CDR1 is SGHDT and CDR2 is YYEEEE. Trimming took 3 bases from V and 7 from J, leaving 14 bases between them. This chain's CDR3 is CASSYDREGNEQFF. In DNA form, the CDR3 reads TGTGCCAGCAGCTATGACAGGGAGGGGAATGAGCAGTTCTTC.

This CDR3 reads CSAPRPAPLAGNLNEQFF. The DNA of the CDR3 is TGCAGTGCTCCCCGTCCGGCTCCACTAGCGGGGAACCTCAATGAGCAGTTCTTC. The chain uses TRBV20-1 and TRBJ2-1; 10 nucleotides line up with TRBD2. After removal of 5 bases from V and 6 bases from J, the junction contained 19 bases not matched to a gene. Germline V lookup: CDR1 DFQATT, CDR2 SNEGSKA (reference sequence). The CDR3 runs to 18 residues.

This clonotype appeared many times. The rearrangement uses TRBV24-1 and TRBJ2-1, with 9 bases lining up with TRBD1. This CDR3 is built from 14 residues. Looked up from germline, CDR1 is KGHDR and CDR2 is SFDVKD. With V trimmed by 5 bases and J by 15 bases, 13 bases remained unmatched. CDR3 DNA sequence: TGTGCCACCAGTGTCGGTGGGGCGGACAGGGGAAGGTTCTTC. Amino acids: CATSVGGADRGRFF.

This clonotype was counted between two and nine times. This chain joins TRBV2 and TRBJ1-4, with a possible D match to TRBD1 (5 bases). The CDR3 length is 15 residues. Germline values: CDR1 SNHLY, CDR2 FYNNEI. Deletions cut 6 bases from V and 5 bases from J, with 16 bases between. The CDR3 nucleotides are TGTGCCAGCAGGGCCCGGGGGAATGGCAATGAAAAACTGTTTTTT. Protein product: CASRARGNGNEKLFF.

This clonotype was picked up a small number of times. The J gene is TRBJ2-7, the V gene TRBV7-2, with no clear D. Per the germline V gene, CDR1 is SGHTA and CDR2 is FQGNSA. The V and J ends lost 5 bases and 6 bases respectively, with 8 bases between them. The CDR3 is made up of 11 amino acids. CDR3 amino acids: CASSPVGEQYF. CDR3 bases: TGTGCCAGCAGCCCCGTTGGCGAGCAGTACTTC.

The chain employs TRBV12-3 or TRBV12-4 and TRBJ2-5; 8 positions agree with TRBD1. Germline trimming cut 5 bases from V and 3 bases from J; bases unmatched to any gene: 5. The CDR3 has 14 amino acids. CDR3 amino acids: CASSRSGGKETQYF. CDR3 nucleotide sequence: TGTGCCAGCAGTCGGTCAGGGGGCAAAGAGACCCAGTACTTC.